Sequencing of this T cell receptor (beta chain) was carried out in a study of T cell responses to AZD1222 COVID-19 vaccine. Comments on this clone: Its antigen is still unknown.

Notes on the study in general: Recipients of AZD1222 seropositive at baseline numbered only 5 to 7. Donors, mostly white British, included more females; clonal diversity was possibly underestimated.

Profiling relied on immunoSEQ multiplex PCR, and the TCRdb table lists in-frame clones only, not all of them. The sample carries about 100,000 clones, about 89% recorded once. V shed 10 bases, J shed 4 bases, and the junction held 15 bases outside the gene matches. CDR3 size: 15 residues. CDR1 is ENHRY and CDR2 is SYGVKD in the germline V gene. Sequences were derived from peripheral blood, sampled on day 0 of MenACWY control vaccination. The V call is TRBV10-3, the J call TRBJ1-2; TRBD1 matches 7 bases. The receptor comes from an adult in good health. CDR3 sequence (DNA): TGTGCCACCTGGACCCCCGGGACAGAAACCTATGGCTACACCTTC. It translates to CATWTPGTETYGYTF.